The 17 T cell receptor beta chains presented below share a single source sample, sequenced in a study of shared clonotypes between healthy human individuals. CD45RO-negative cells were positively selected for CCR7, leaving out terminally differentiated effector memory CD45RA+ cells. The repertoire was sequenced with immunoSEQ multiplex PCR; TCRdb's copy has only in-frame clones and lacks some. The sample yields about 2,200,000 clones, about 93% seen once. Sequenced material: naive CD8+ T cells from PBMCs. Receptor source: a man aged 18 to 29 in good health. Some clones in this sample may be carry-over from other donors' samples.

The chain employs TRBV10-2 and TRBJ2-1; tentative D call: TRBD1 (5 bases). Trimming removed 3 bases at V and 0 bases at J, with 18 bases between. Looked up from germline, CDR1 is WSHSY and CDR2 is SAAADI. The CDR3 extends over 18 amino acids. In DNA, the CDR3 is TGCGCCAGCAGTGAAGTCGCAGGGAAATACTACTCCTACAATGAGCAGTTCTTC. This translates into CASSEVAGKYYSYNEQFF.

The chain employs TRBV9 and TRBJ2-7; tentatively, D is TRBD1 (6 bases). Per germline, CDR1 SGDLS and CDR2 YYNGEE. The CDR3 extends over 15 amino acids. V was cut by 3 bases and J by 0 bases, with 13 bases left in between. The DNA of the CDR3 is TGTGCCAGCAGCGAACAGGGATTCAGCTCCTACGAGCAGTACTTC. Its protein is CASSEQGFSSYEQYF.

The V call is TRBV27, the J call TRBJ2-7; D call uncertain. From germline, CDR1 is MNHEY and CDR2 SMNVEV (reference sequence). Trimming took 2 bases from V and 0 from J, leaving 11 bases between them. The CDR3 is made up of 15 amino acids. CDR3 residues: CASSLEWLSSYEQYF. CDR3 bases: TGTGCCAGCAGTTTAGAATGGCTTAGCTCCTACGAGCAGTACTTC.

The V call is TRBV27, the J call TRBJ2-3, with D possibly TRBD2 on 6 matching bases. Germline V gene sequence: CDR1 MNHEY, CDR2 SMNVEV (reference sequence). Trimming left V 0 bases short and J 3 bases short, with 10 bases between. The CDR3 length is 15 residues. CDR3 protein: CASSLSRRGTDTQYF. CDR3 DNA: TGTGCCAGCAGTTTATCTAGGCGGGGAACAGATACGCAGTATTTT.

The gene calls are TRBV6-5 and TRBJ2-1, with D tentatively TRBD2 (5 bases). There are 15 residues in the CDR3. The germline CDR1 and CDR2 sequences are MNHEY and SVGAGI. V shed 5 bases and J shed 3 bases, with 14 bases lying between them. CDR3 loop: CASSTERKIYNEQFF. The DNA for the CDR3 is TGTGCCAGCAGTACCGAGCGGAAAATCTACAATGAGCAGTTCTTC.

The chain combines TRBV7-2 with TRBJ1-5, with 7 nucleotides matching TRBD1. The CDR3 extends over 15 amino acids. The V segment lost 4 bases and the J segment 1 base; nucleotides outside the gene matches: 4. Germline V gene sequence: CDR1 SGHTA, CDR2 FQGNSA. DNA for the CDR3: TGTGCCAGCAGCTACAGGGGTCAGAGCAATCAGCCCCAGCATTTT. Translation: CASSYRGQSNQPQHF.

The chain couples TRBV28 to TRBJ2-7; a weak D match, TRBD2 (6 bases). The germline V and J ends were trimmed by 6 bases and 3 bases, with 15 bases remaining between them. Germline values: CDR1 MDHEN, CDR2 SYDVKM. This CDR3 region has 14 residues. CDR3 protein: CASSTGVRGYEQYF. The CDR3 DNA reads TGTGCCAGCAGCACGGGGGTTCGTGGCTACGAGCAGTACTTC.

The rearrangement uses TRBV10-2 and TRBJ2-7, with TRBD1 as a possible D gene (6 bases). The CDR3 contains 17 residues. Germline CDR1 is WSHSY and CDR2 is SAAADI. The V end was cut by 3 bases, the J end by 1 base, with 19 bases between. CDR3 region: CASSDLEGVHRSYEQYF. DNA for the CDR3: TGCGCCAGCAGTGACCTCGAGGGGGTCCACCGATCCTACGAGCAGTACTTC.

The chain uses TRBV28 and TRBJ2-7, with 8 bases lining up with TRBD2. The length of the CDR3 is 13 residues. V lost 6 bases, J lost 1 base, and 2 bases stayed unmatched. Per the germline V gene, CDR1 is MDHEN and CDR2 is SYDVKM. In DNA form, the CDR3 reads TGTGCCAGCAGGATAGCGGGGTCCTACGAGCAGTACTTC. This encodes CASRIAGSYEQYF.

This clone appeared once. The V call is TRBV28, the J call TRBJ2-4; 7 nucleotides match TRBD1. The V gene's germline CDR1 is MDHEN and CDR2 SYDVKM. CDR3 length: 15 amino acids. V shed 6 bases and J 8 bases; nucleotides not matched to a gene: 13. CDR3 DNA: TGTGCCAGCAGCCGACAGGGATCCCAGGGGTACATTCAGTACTTC. Its protein is CASSRQGSQGYIQYF.

A word on this clone: Other nucleotide sequences in the sample specify the same CDR3. The rearrangement joins TRBV27 to TRBJ2-6; D gene uncertain. This CDR3 region has 12 residues. Between the trimmed V and J ends, which lost 4 bases and 7 bases, there was a span of 5 bases. CDR1 is MNHEY, CDR2 SMNVEV, per germline (reference sequence). CDR3 sequence: CASSSRANVLTF. CDR3 nucleotide sequence: TGTGCCAGCAGTTCCCGTGCCAACGTCCTGACTTTC.

J is TRBJ2-2 and V is TRBV10-3, with TRBD1 matching over 8 bases. Germline V gene sequence: CDR1 ENHRY, CDR2 SYGVKD. After removal of 0 bases from V and 2 bases from J, the junction contained 8 bases not matched to a gene. This CDR3 is 18 amino acids long. In nucleotides, the CDR3 is TGTGCCATCAGTGAGTCGATTGGGACAGGCGGAAACACCGGGGAGCTGTTTTTT. Amino acid sequence: CAISESIGTGGNTGELFF.

V usage is TRBV5-8 and J usage is TRBJ1-1; perhaps TRBD1 as D (6 bases). CDR1 and CDR2 (germline): SGHTS, YDEGEE. With 3 bases removed from V and 7 bases from J, the gap between germline ends came to 7 bases. The CDR3 totals 11 residues. The chain's CDR3 is CASSWTVEAFF. In DNA, the CDR3 is TGTGCCAGCAGCTGGACAGTTGAAGCTTTCTTT.

This clone was detected once. The gene calls are TRBV30 and TRBJ2-5; no clear D. V was trimmed by 3 bases and J by 2 bases, leaving 19 bases between them. The germline CDR1 and CDR2 sequences are GTSNPN and SVGIG (reference sequence). This CDR3 has 16 amino acids. The CDR3 coding sequence is TGTGCCTGGAGCCTAAGGACCACCAAATTACAAGAGACCCAGTACTTC. Protein product: CAWSLRTTKLQETQYF.

In its sample, this clone was seen once. The chain links TRBV2 to TRBJ2-1; 13 nucleotides line up with TRBD2. V was pared by 6 bases and J by 7 bases, with 6 bases of the junction left unmatched. CDR1 and CDR2 from the germline V gene are SNHLY and FYNNEI. CDR3 length: 15 amino acids. The CDR3 sequence: CASSAGTSGKNEQFF. CDR3 sequence (DNA): TGTGCCAGCAGCGCCGGGACTAGCGGGAAAAATGAGCAGTTCTTC.

The chain combines TRBV5-1 with TRBJ1-1; the D is unclear. The V gene's germline CDR1 is SGHRS and CDR2 YFSETQ. Deletions cut 2 bases from V and 0 bases from J, with 8 bases between. The CDR3 extends over 14 amino acids. The CDR3 sequence: CASSLFYLNTEAFF. For the CDR3, the DNA is TGCGCCAGCAGCTTATTTTATTTGAACACTGAAGCTTTCTTT.

This chain connects TRBV6-4 to TRBJ2-7, with 8 bases that match TRBD2. Trimming took 5 bases from V and 6 from J; bases not matched to a gene: 12. The CDR3 is 15 residues long. CDR1 is MRHNA, CDR2 SNTAGT, per germline. CDR3: CASSPQPGLGGEQYF. In DNA, the CDR3 is TGTGCCAGCAGTCCACAACCGGGACTAGGAGGCGAGCAGTACTTC.